The 7 T cell receptor beta chains reported below all come from one sample, sequenced in a study of T cell responses to AZD1222 COVID-19 vaccine. Here immunoSEQ multiplex PCR was the method, and the copy in TCRdb shows in-frame clones only, minus some. The table lists approximately 180,000 clones, 90% to 95% of them singletons, with less than 4% in the top ten. The sample consisted of peripheral blood, taken 28 days after the second dose of the MenACWY control vaccine. These receptors came from an adult who received the MenACWY meningococcal vaccine as a control.

CDR3 coding DNA: TGCAGCGTTATGACAGGGTCCCTAGTGGGTTCCCACTTCTATGGCTACACCTTC. Translation: CSVMTGSLVGSHFYGYTF. V is TRBV29-1 and J is TRBJ1-2, with 7 bases that match TRBD1. Germline V CDR1 and CDR2: SQVTM, ANQGSEA. With 5 bases clipped from V and 4 bases from J, the junction kept 22 bases outside the gene matches. The CDR3 is 18 amino acids.

The chain joins TRBV29-1 to TRBJ2-5; D ambiguous. This CDR3 is built from 13 residues. Trimming removed 6 bases from V and 5 bases from J, with 16 bases in between. Germline values: CDR1 SQVTM, CDR2 ANQGSEA. The CDR3 reads CSVSPVVGETQYF. The CDR3 DNA is TGCAGCGTATCCCCAGTCGTCGGGGAGACCCAGTACTTC.

The V call is TRBV11-3, the J call TRBJ1-4; 8 bases agree with TRBD1. The CDR3 is made up of 14 amino acids. CDR1 and CDR2 from the germline V gene are SGHNT and YENEEA. The V segment lost 1 base and the J segment 5 bases; nucleotides outside the gene matches: 0. CDR3 in DNA: TGTGCCAGCAGCTTAGGGACAGGGAATGAAAAACTGTTTTTT. The encoded protein is CASSLGTGNEKLFF.

The rearrangement links TRBV6-5 to TRBJ1-5; tentative D call: TRBD1 (6 bases). The CDR3 runs to 15 residues. CDR1 MNHEY and CDR2 SVGAGI come from the germline V gene. With 5 bases removed from V and 4 bases from J, the gap between germline ends came to 15 bases. The CDR3 protein is CASSPRGQGNQPQHF. The CDR3 nucleotides are TGTGCCAGCAGTCCCCGGGGGCAGGGGAATCAGCCCCAGCATTTT.

The gene calls are TRBV29-1 and TRBJ1-2; D remains ambiguous. The CDR3 totals 18 residues. With 5 bases removed from V and 0 bases from J, the gap between germline ends came to 25 bases. CDR1 is SQVTM and CDR2 is ANQGSEA in the germline V gene. This CDR3 is CSVPLSPVSRTANYGYTF. In nucleotides, the CDR3 is TGCAGCGTTCCGTTATCTCCTGTTTCCAGGACGGCTAACTATGGCTACACCTTC.

J is TRBJ2-1 and V is TRBV12-3 or TRBV12-4; maybe TRBD2 (6 bases). This CDR3 spans 13 amino acids. V was trimmed by 6 bases and J by 9 bases, leaving 15 bases between them. The CDR3 region is CASRSSGPAEQFF. The DNA for the CDR3 is TGTGCCAGCAGGTCGAGCGGGCCGGCTGAGCAGTTCTTC.

Here the CDR3 DNA reads TGTGCCAGCGCTACTCCGGGAACAGGGGGCTTCGAGCAGTACTTC. This encodes CASATPGTGGFEQYF. The chain couples TRBV27 to TRBJ2-7, with 9 bases matching TRBD1. The CDR3 runs to 15 residues. V dropped 8 bases and J dropped 6; count of bases not matched to a gene: 14. The germline V gene has CDR1 MNHEY and CDR2 SMNVEV (reference sequence).